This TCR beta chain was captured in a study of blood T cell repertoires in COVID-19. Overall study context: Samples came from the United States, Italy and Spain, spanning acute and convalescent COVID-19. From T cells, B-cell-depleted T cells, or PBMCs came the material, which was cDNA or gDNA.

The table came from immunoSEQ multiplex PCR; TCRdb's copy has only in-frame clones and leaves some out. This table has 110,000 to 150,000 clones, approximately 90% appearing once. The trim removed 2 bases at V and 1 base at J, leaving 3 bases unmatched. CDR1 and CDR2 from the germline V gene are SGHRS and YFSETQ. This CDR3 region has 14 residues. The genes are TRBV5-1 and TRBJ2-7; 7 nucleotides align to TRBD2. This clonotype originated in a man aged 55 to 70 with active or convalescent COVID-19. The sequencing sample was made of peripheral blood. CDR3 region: CASSLDGGSYEQYF. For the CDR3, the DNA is TGCGCCAGCAGCTTAGACGGGGGGTCCTACGAGCAGTACTTC.